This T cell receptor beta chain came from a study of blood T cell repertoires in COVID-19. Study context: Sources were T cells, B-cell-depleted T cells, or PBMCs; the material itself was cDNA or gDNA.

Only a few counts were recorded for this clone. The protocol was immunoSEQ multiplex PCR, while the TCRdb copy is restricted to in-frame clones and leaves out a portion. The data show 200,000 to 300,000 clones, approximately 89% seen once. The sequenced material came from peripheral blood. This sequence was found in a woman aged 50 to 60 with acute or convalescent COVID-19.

The CDR3 loop reads CASSHVGGRTPPREAFF. For the CDR3, the DNA is TGTGCCAGCAGCCATGTGGGGGGTCGGACACCCCCCAGAGAAGCTTTCTTT. The chain recombines TRBV14 with TRBJ1-1, with TRBD1 as a possible D gene (5 bases). Trimming cost V 3 bases and J 8 bases, with 25 bases left between them. Germline V gives CDR1 SGHDN, CDR2 FVKESK. The CDR3 runs 17 residues.